This TCR beta chain came from a study of control samples from healthy donors and cancer patients. Trimming cost V 5 bases and J 0 bases; bases outside gene matches: 7. The CDR3 is 16 amino acids. CDR1 is SGHAT and CDR2 is FQNNGV in the germline V gene. Only in-frame clones appear in the TCRdb table, and some are missing; sequencing was by immunoSEQ multiplex PCR. The table has 120,000 or so clones, 75% to 95% seen once. The TCR was taken from a young man in good health. J is TRBJ2-1 and V is TRBV11-2; the match to TRBD2 covers 7 bases. The specimen sequenced was blood. This CDR3 is CASSVLAGGSYNEQFF. The CDR3 nucleotides are TGTGCCAGCAGCGTATTAGCGGGCGGCTCCTACAATGAGCAGTTCTTC.